Below are 27 T cell receptor beta chains sequenced from a single sample in a study of patients and donors after allogeneic stem cell transplantation. TCRdb re-derived calls from the RT-PCR reads in MiXCR, one entry per CDR3 protein. The sample includes approximately 150,000 distinct CDR3 sequences, approximately 40% of them seen just once. Sequenced sample: blood, either unsorted or a sorted T cell fraction (not recorded which). The receptors stem from a human donor who was either an allogeneic HSCT recipient or a stem cell or donor lymphocyte infusion donor (not recorded which). It is not recorded whose cells these are; they may come from a transplant donor.

A few counts support this clonotype. This chain joins TRBV18 and TRBJ1-1; 7 nucleotides match TRBD1. CDR3 size: 16 residues. Germline V CDR1 and CDR2: KGHSH, LQKENI. V shed 3 bases, J shed 5 bases, and the junction held 12 bases outside the gene matches. The CDR3 loop reads CASSPRPQGGGTEAFF. The CDR3 DNA sequence: TGTGCCAGCTCACCCCGACCCCAGGGGGGAGGAACTGAAGCTTTCTTT.

This clonotype was observed many times. V is TRBV9 and J is TRBJ1-1; tentatively, D is TRBD1 (5 bases). The CDR3 runs to 15 residues. Trimming pared 2 bases from V and 1 base from J, leaving 12 bases between. Germline V CDR1 and CDR2: SGDLS, YYNGEE. The CDR3 bases are TGTGCCAGCAGCGTGTCGGGACTTCCGAACACTGAAGCTTTCTTT. Translation gives CASSVSGLPNTEAFF.

The J gene is TRBJ1-1, the V gene TRBV28; a weak D match, TRBD1 (6 bases). In germline, CDR1 is MDHEN, CDR2 SYDVKM. The CDR3 sequence is 13 residues long. Trimming took off 7 bases at V and 6 bases at J, with 15 bases between the two ends. CDR3 DNA: TGTGCCAGCACCGATACAGGGAAACCTGAAGCTTTCTTT. It encodes CASTDTGKPEAFF. Drawing the rest from reference TRBV28 and TRBJ1-1, the complete variable domain is DVKVTQSSRYLVKRTGEKVFLECVQDMDHENMFWYRQDPGLGLRLIYFSYDVKMKEKGDIPEGYSVSREKKERFSLILESASTNQTSMYLCASTDTGKPEAFFGQGTRLTVV.

The gene calls are TRBV12-3 or TRBV12-4 and TRBJ2-1; 13 positions agree with TRBD2. The CDR3 is 16 residues long. After removal of 2 bases from V and 4 bases from J, the junction contained 2 bases not matched to a gene. CDR3 coding DNA: TGTGCCAGCAGTTTAACGGGACTAGCGGGATACAATGAGCAGTTCTTC. It encodes CASSLTGLAGYNEQFF.

In its sample, this clonotype was seen a few times. The chain uses TRBV29-1 and TRBJ2-1; D is possibly TRBD1 (6 bases). The germline V gene has CDR1 SQVTM and CDR2 ANQGSEA. The length of the CDR3 is 14 residues. With 2 bases removed from V and 2 bases from J, the gap between germline ends came to 10 bases. CDR3 sequence reads: CSVERQGPYNEQFF. In DNA, the CDR3 is TGCAGCGTTGAAAGGCAGGGGCCCTACAATGAGCAGTTCTTC.

In nucleotides, the CDR3 is TGCGCCAGCAGCTTGTTCGACTCTAACACCGGGGAGCTGTTTTTT. Translation gives CASSLFDSNTGELFF. The chain couples TRBV5-1 to TRBJ2-2; no firm D call. The CDR3 has 15 amino acids. Trimming left V 1 base short and J 2 bases short, with 9 bases between. Germline CDR1 SGHRS, CDR2 YFSETQ.

V gene TRBV4-2 combines with J gene TRBJ1-5, with 10 positions matching TRBD1. There are 16 residues in the CDR3. Germline trimming cut 0 bases from V and 1 base from J; bases unmatched to any gene: 0. CDR1 is LGHNA and CDR2 is YNFKEQ in the germline V gene. CDR3 bases: TGTGCCAGCAGCCAAGAGGACAGGGGGAGCAATCAGCCCCAGCATTTT. This encodes CASSQEDRGSNQPQHF.

The V gene is TRBV10-3, the J gene TRBJ1-2, with no clear D. The CDR3 has 17 residues. Per the germline V gene, CDR1 is ENHRY and CDR2 is SYGVKD. The germline V and J ends were trimmed by 4 bases and 2 bases, with 20 bases remaining between them. CDR3 nucleotides: TGTGCCATCAGTGGGCGCGCCGGGAAGATTCCAAACTATGGCTACACCTTC. Its translation is CAISGRAGKIPNYGYTF.

Note on this clonotype: The junction departs from the called germline gene at one end, perhaps through a read error. The chain has TRBV27 and TRBJ2-3; 9 positions agree with TRBD1. Germline-derived CDR1 and CDR2 are MNHEY and SMNVEV (reference sequence). The CDR3 contains 16 residues. The DNA of the CDR3 is TGTGCCAGCAGCTTATCAGGGACAGGGCCCACAGATACGCAGTATTTT. Amino acids: CASSLSGTGPTDTQYF.

This chain links TRBV5-1 with TRBJ1-3; D is unclear. This CDR3 comprises 14 residues. Germline V gene lookup returns CDR1 SGHRS and CDR2 YFSETQ. V dropped 7 bases and J dropped 0 bases, with 11 bases sitting between them. CDR3 sequence reads: CASGQLDSGNTIYF. The CDR3 DNA reads as TGCGCCAGCGGCCAGCTTGACTCTGGAAACACCATATATTTT.

The chain links TRBV6-5 to TRBJ1-1; maybe TRBD1 (6 bases). This CDR3 spans 15 amino acids. CDR1 MNHEY and CDR2 SVGAGI come from the germline V gene. V was shortened by 6 bases and J by 3 bases, with 17 bases between the two germline ends. CDR3 loop: CASSPEGGRDTEAFF. CDR3 DNA: TGTGCCAGCAGCCCCGAGGGGGGGCGAGACACTGAAGCTTTCTTT.

This clonotype has just a few counts. The chain carries TRBV12-3 or TRBV12-4 and TRBJ1-5, with a tentative D call TRBD1 (6 bases). The CDR3 totals 16 residues. The V end was cut by 5 bases, the J end by 7 bases, with 21 bases between. The DNA of the CDR3 is TGTGCCAGCAGTCCACAGGGCGGCGGGTCGAACCAGCCCCAGCATTTT. It is translated as CASSPQGGGSNQPQHF.

This clonotype was found a few times. J is TRBJ1-3 and V is TRBV7-9; D is uncertain. Germline loops: CDR1 SEHNR, CDR2 FQNEAQ (reference sequence). The CDR3 has 17 residues. V lost 0 bases and J 2 bases, leaving 14 bases between the germline ends. The CDR3 spells CASSLAFSTAAGNTIYF. The CDR3 region has the DNA TGTGCCAGCAGCTTAGCGTTTTCAACAGCGGCTGGAAACACCATATATTTT.

J is TRBJ2-1 and V is TRBV12-3 or TRBV12-4; tentatively, D is TRBD1 or TRBD2 (6 bases each). The CDR3 runs to 15 residues. V gave up 2 bases and J gave up 3 bases, with 11 bases separating them. CDR3 protein: CASSLRGTYYNEQFF. The CDR3 DNA sequence: TGTGCCAGCAGTTTAAGGGGGACTTACTACAATGAGCAGTTCTTC.

The chain joins TRBV6-2 or TRBV6-3 to TRBJ2-7; TRBD1 agrees at 9 bases. The CDR3 loop spans 16 amino acids. J lost 6 bases, V lost 2 bases, and 11 bases had no gene match. The germline gives CDR1 MNHEY, CDR2 SVGEGT. The CDR3 protein is CASSYGRDRETGEQYV. The DNA for the CDR3 is TGTGCCAGCAGTTACGGACGGGACAGGGAAACCGGCGAGCAGTACGTC.

This chain joins TRBV7-2 and TRBJ2-3; possible D gene TRBD2, 6 bases. CDR3 size: 16 residues. V lost 2 bases to trimming and J lost 4 bases, with 16 bases between them. Looked up from germline, CDR1 is SGHTA and CDR2 is FQGNSA. Here the CDR3 DNA reads TGTGCCAGCAGCTTATCCGGGACTTACGGCGCAGATACGCAGTATTTT. Its protein product is CASSLSGTYGADTQYF.

This clonotype was seen more than once but under ten times. The V and J genes are TRBV10-3 and TRBJ2-1; 9 nucleotides agree with TRBD1. The CDR3 spans 15 residues. V trimming: 0 bases; J trimming: 8 bases; junction bases outside the gene matches: 5. Germline V lookup: CDR1 ENHRY, CDR2 SYGVKD. The CDR3 protein is CAISESRTGEDEQFF. The DNA of the CDR3 is TGTGCCATCAGTGAGTCCCGGACAGGGGAGGATGAGCAGTTCTTC.

This clonotype was observed a few times. V and J are TRBV9 and TRBJ2-3, with 15 bases lining up with TRBD2. V lost 4 bases and J lost 8; bases outside the gene matches: 8. The germline V gene has CDR1 SGDLS and CDR2 YYNGEE. There are 16 residues in the CDR3. In DNA, the CDR3 is TGTGCCAGCAGCCCCGGACTAGCGGGGGGGCCTGGTACGCAGTATTTT. Translating gives CASSPGLAGGPGTQYF.

This clonotype was detected only a few times. The chain couples TRBV20-1 to TRBJ1-2; TRBD1 matches 7 bases. Germline loops: CDR1 DFQATT, CDR2 SNEGSKA (reference sequence). CDR3 length equals 14 residues. V dropped 3 bases and J dropped 7; count of bases not matched to a gene: 11. The CDR3 sequence is CSARPIDRVSGYTF. DNA for the CDR3: TGCAGTGCTAGGCCTATAGACAGGGTCTCTGGCTACACCTTC.

This clonotype was counted a single time. V usage is TRBV19 and J usage is TRBJ1-6, with TRBD1 as a possible D gene (5 bases). V dropped 3 bases and J dropped 8 bases, with 11 bases sitting between them. The CDR3 length is 14 residues. Germline loops: CDR1 LNHDA, CDR2 SQIVND (reference sequence). The CDR3 coding sequence is TGTGCCAGTAGTATCGGGACTGGGGATTCACCCCTCCACTTT. This translates into CASSIGTGDSPLHF.

This clonotype has a handful of counts. This sequence joins TRBV7-4 and TRBJ1-1, with 9 bases fitting TRBD1. After removal of 6 bases from V and 8 bases from J, the junction contained 7 bases not matched to a gene. Germline CDR1 and CDR2: SGHVT and SQSDAQ. The CDR3 covers 13 residues. The CDR3 region is CASSRTGGSEAFF. The CDR3 DNA reads as TGTGCCAGCAGTCGAACAGGGGGCTCGGAAGCTTTCTTT.

This clonotype has only a few counts. V gene TRBV11-2 combines with J gene TRBJ1-2, with 9 bases lining up with TRBD1. Looked up from germline, CDR1 is SGHAT and CDR2 is FQNNGV. The V and J ends lost 1 base and 4 bases, in that order; junction bases with no gene match: 7. This CDR3 has 16 amino acids. Here the CDR3 DNA reads TGTGCCAGCAGCTTAGCCTACAGGGGGCGCGGCTATGGCTACACCTTC. Protein sequence: CASSLAYRGRGYGYTF.

This clonotype showed up just a few times. V gene TRBV28 combines with J gene TRBJ2-3; 8 bases agree with TRBD1. Germline V gene data show CDR1 as MDHEN and CDR2 as SYDVKM. Trimming removed 7 bases from V and 1 base from J; junction bases left unmatched: 4. The CDR3 is made up of 14 amino acids. CDR3 loop: CASTPGQGTDTQYF. The CDR3 nucleotides read TGTGCCAGCACTCCGGGACAGGGCACAGATACGCAGTATTTT.

The chain recombines TRBV12-3 or TRBV12-4 with TRBJ2-3; 8 bases are a match to TRBD1. V was pared by 5 bases and J by 6 bases, with 10 bases of the junction left unmatched. The CDR3 length is 15 residues. The CDR3 region has the DNA TGTGCCAGCAGTCCCACGGACAGGGAGTGGGATACGCAGTATTTT. Translation gives CASSPTDREWDTQYF.

J is TRBJ2-7 and V is TRBV6-2 or TRBV6-3; the D gene is possibly TRBD1 (5 bases). The CDR3 totals 14 residues. V was pared by 5 bases and J by 2 bases, with 13 bases between. Germline V CDR1 and CDR2: MNHEY, SVGEGT. The CDR3 here is CASSLQGFTYEQYF. The CDR3 DNA follows: TGTGCCAGCAGTCTTCAGGGTTTCACCTACGAGCAGTACTTC.

The rearrangement joins TRBV4-3 to TRBJ2-3; TRBD2 aligns across 9 bases. V lost 0 bases and J lost 2; bases outside the gene matches: 9. The CDR3 is 18 amino acids. Germline V gives CDR1 LGHNA, CDR2 YSLEER. The CDR3 region has the DNA TGCGCCAGCAGCCAAGATTACAGCGGGGGGCCCCACACAGATACGCAGTATTTT. It yields the protein CASSQDYSGGPHTDTQYF.

The V and J genes are TRBV2 and TRBJ1-5; 8 bases are shared with TRBD1. V lost 6 bases to trimming and J lost 6 bases; unmatched junction nucleotides: 4. This CDR3 region has 13 residues. CDR1 is SNHLY, CDR2 FYNNEI, per germline. The CDR3: CASSGQGSQPQHF. DNA for the CDR3: TGTGCCAGCAGCGGACAGGGCAGTCAGCCCCAGCATTTT.